This T cell receptor (beta chain) was found in a study of blood T cell repertoires in COVID-19. Across the study: From the United States, Italy and Spain came samples of acute and convalescent COVID-19. Nucleic acid was either cDNA or gDNA, and it came from T cells, B-cell-depleted T cells, or PBMCs.

The length of the CDR3 is 15 residues. Germline assignment: CDR1 SGHTA and CDR2 FQGNSA. Trimming removed 4 bases from V and 1 base from J; junction bases left unmatched: 7. In the original workflow: Amplifying reference gene primers gave estimates of nucleated cell counts. The assay was immunoSEQ multiplex PCR, and TCRdb's table has in-frame clones only and misses some. D and trimming were read from the DNA, whereas the V and J calls and clone size are those reported in that table. The sample lists about 360,000 clones, roughly 86% seen once, with 2.5% to 3.5% in the top ten. Specimen: peripheral blood. The receptor comes from a human donor in a cohort sampled during active COVID-19. This sequence joins TRBV7-2 and TRBJ2-7; 7 bases fit TRBD2. This CDR3 reads CASSSIGGGSYEQYF. In DNA form, the CDR3 reads TGTGCCAGCAGCTCCATCGGCGGGGGATCCTACGAGCAGTACTTC. The complete variable domain, with remaining parts taken from reference TRBV7-2 and TRBJ2-7, reads GAGVSQSPSNKVTEKGKDVELRCDPISGHTALYWYRQSLGQGLEFLIYFQGNSAPDKSGLPSDRFSAERTGGSVSTLTIQRTQQEDSAVYLCASSSIGGGSYEQYFGPGTRLTVT.